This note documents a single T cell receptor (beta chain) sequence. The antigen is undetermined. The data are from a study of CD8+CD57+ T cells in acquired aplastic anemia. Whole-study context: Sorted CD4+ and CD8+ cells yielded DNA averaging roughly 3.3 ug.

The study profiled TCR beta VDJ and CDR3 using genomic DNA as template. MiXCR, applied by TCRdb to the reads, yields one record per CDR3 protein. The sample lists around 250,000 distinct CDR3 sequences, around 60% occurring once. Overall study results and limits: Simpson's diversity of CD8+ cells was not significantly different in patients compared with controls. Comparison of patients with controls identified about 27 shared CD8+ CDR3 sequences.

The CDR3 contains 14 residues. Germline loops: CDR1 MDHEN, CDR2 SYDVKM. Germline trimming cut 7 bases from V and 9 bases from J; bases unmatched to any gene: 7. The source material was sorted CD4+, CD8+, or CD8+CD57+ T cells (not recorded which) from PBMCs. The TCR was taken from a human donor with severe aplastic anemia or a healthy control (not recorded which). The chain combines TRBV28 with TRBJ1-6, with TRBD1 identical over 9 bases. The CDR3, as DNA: TGTGCCAGCACCCTGGACAGGGGAATTTCACCCCTCCACTTT. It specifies CASTLDRGISPLHF.